The source of this TCR beta chain is a study of blood T cell repertoires in COVID-19. In the study overall: Acute and convalescent COVID-19 specimens originated in the United States, Italy and Spain. Sample material is recorded as cDNA or gDNA derived from T cells, B-cell-depleted T cells, or PBMCs.

Assay: immunoSEQ multiplex PCR; the TCRdb copy retains only in-frame clones and omits some. This sample yields about 170,000 clones, of which roughly 80% are seen a single time; about 2.7% belongs to the top ten. V lost 3 bases and J 5 bases, leaving 14 bases between the germline ends. Germline assignment: CDR1 SGHRS and CDR2 YFSETQ. The CDR3 has 14 residues. The genes are TRBV5-1 and TRBJ2-5; tentative D call: TRBD2 (7 bases). This sequence was found in a human donor with acute or convalescent COVID-19. The donor label of this sample is uncertain. Sequenced sample: peripheral blood. CDR3 nucleotides: TGCGCCAGCAGCTGGGGGGGGGCGTGGGAGACCCAGTACTTC. This encodes CASSWGGAWETQYF.